The 17 T cell receptor beta chains presented below share a single source sample, sequenced in a study of cytomegalovirus exposure and HLA in healthy donors. PCR employed 60 Vbeta and 13 Jbeta primers. Method: immunoSEQ multiplex PCR; TCRdb's copy keeps in-frame clones and lacks some. The table shows hundreds of thousands of clones, with around 64% occurring only once. Specimen: PBMCs. The origin of the receptors is a man aged 35-49 years in good health and CMV-seropositive.

This clone has a handful of counts. The chain couples TRBV2 to TRBJ2-7; 8 nucleotides match TRBD1. Trimming took 6 bases from V and 5 from J; bases not matched to a gene: 3. CDR1 SNHLY and CDR2 FYNNEI come from the germline V gene. CDR3 length: 12 amino acids. The chain's CDR3 is CASRRQGNEQYF. The DNA for the CDR3 is TGTGCCAGCAGGAGACAGGGGAACGAGCAGTACTTC.

J is TRBJ1-6 and V is TRBV10-2; D might be TRBD1 (5 bases). This CDR3 is 12 amino acids long. Deletions cut 2 bases from V and 12 bases from J, with 8 bases between. Germline V gene sequence: CDR1 WSHSY, CDR2 SAAADI. The DNA of the CDR3 is TGCGCCAGCAGTGAGACAGGTGAACCCCTCCACTTT. Protein: CASSETGEPLHF.

About this clone: A read error may produce the germline difference seen at one junction end. This CDR3 is also generated by other DNA sequences in the sample. The chain has TRBV28 and TRBJ1-5; D call uncertain. In germline, CDR1 is MDHEN, CDR2 SYDVKM. The CDR3 totals 16 residues. CDR3 sequence reads: CASSTITGYSNQPQHF. CDR3 in DNA: TGTGCCAGCAGTACAATAACGGGATATAGCAATCAGCCCCAGCACTTT. Using reference TRBV28 and TRBJ1-5 for the parts outside the CDR3, the full variable domain is DVKVTQSSRYLVKRTGEKVFLECVQDMDHENMFWYRQDPGLGLRLIYFSYDVKMKEKGDIPEGYSVSREKKERFSLILESASTNQTSMYLCASSTITGYSNQPQHFGDGTRLSIL.

The chain carries TRBV18 and TRBJ1-2; 7 nucleotides line up with TRBD1. V shed 3 bases, J shed 3 bases, and the junction held 10 bases outside the gene matches. This CDR3 region has 16 residues. Germline CDR1 is KGHSH and CDR2 is LQKENI. The CDR3 nucleotides read TGTGCCAGCTCACCCCCGTCCCTAACAGGGGACTATGGCTACACCTTC. Amino acids: CASSPPSLTGDYGYTF.

This chain connects TRBV4-1 to TRBJ1-4; TRBD1 might be the D (6 bases). CDR1 and CDR2 from the germline V gene are MGHRA and YSYEKL. The germline V and J ends were trimmed by 4 bases and 3 bases, with 12 bases remaining between them. The CDR3 totals 15 residues. The CDR3 DNA is TGCGCCAGCAGCCTCCCAGGGGTGGCTAATGAAAAACTGTTTTTT. This sequence encodes CASSLPGVANEKLFF.

The genes are TRBV25-1 and TRBJ2-7; 9 nucleotides agree with TRBD1. The trim removed 2 bases at V and 5 bases at J, leaving 7 bases unmatched. This CDR3 comprises 15 residues. Germline V lookup: CDR1 MGHDK, CDR2 SYGVNS. The CDR3 DNA sequence: TGTGCCAGCAGTGAAGCTGGGACAGGGAACAACGAGCAGTACTTC. Its protein is CASSEAGTGNNEQYF.

Worth noting for this clone: One junction end does not reproduce the germline sequence, and a read error may be involved. The J gene is TRBJ2-7, the V gene TRBV29-1, with a possible D match to TRBD2 (5 bases). Germline lookup yields CDR1 SQVTM and CDR2 ANQGSEA. This CDR3 is built from 12 residues. This CDR3 reads CSGGEGLNEQHF. The CDR3, as DNA: TGCAGCGGCGGTGAGGGTCTCAACGAGCAGCACTTC.

CDR3 in amino acids: CASSIAVGGAGSYNEQFF. In nucleotides, the CDR3 is TGTGCCAGTAGTATAGCTGTCGGGGGGGCCGGGTCCTACAATGAGCAGTTCTTC. The chain carries TRBV19 and TRBJ2-1, with TRBD2 identical over 8 bases. The trim removed 1 base at V and 1 base at J, leaving 9 bases unmatched. This CDR3 has 18 residues. Germline V lookup: CDR1 LNHDA, CDR2 SQIVND (reference sequence).

V usage is TRBV25-1 and J usage is TRBJ2-1; 9 bases line up with TRBD1. The CDR3 runs 18 residues. From germline, CDR1 is MGHDK and CDR2 SYGVNS. With V trimmed by 2 bases and J by 8 bases, 16 bases remained unmatched. The CDR3 reads CASSEPKYRGRIGHEQFF. The CDR3 DNA sequence: TGTGCCAGCAGTGAACCCAAATACAGGGGGCGCATCGGGCATGAGCAGTTCTTC.

The chain employs TRBV12-5 and TRBJ2-2; TRBD1 matches 9 bases. Looked up from germline, CDR1 is LGHNT and CDR2 is FRNRAP. V lost 1 base to trimming and J lost 1 base; unmatched junction nucleotides: 10. This CDR3 contains 19 residues. The DNA of the CDR3 is TGTGCTAGTGGTTTGGCCCGGGGGACAGGGAATGGGAACACCGGGGAGCTGTTTTTT. Encoded protein: CASGLARGTGNGNTGELFF.

The chain has TRBV4-2 and TRBJ1-6, with D possibly TRBD1 on 6 matching bases. V lost 0 bases and J lost 7, with 13 bases in between. CDR3 size: 16 residues. The V gene's germline CDR1 is LGHNA and CDR2 YNFKEQ. CDR3 nucleotides: TGTGCCAGCAGCCAAGATCACGGGGGGGCGAATTCACCCCTCCACTTT. It is translated as CASSQDHGGANSPLHF.

The V and J genes are TRBV19 and TRBJ2-7; possibly TRBD2 for D (6 bases). Germline values: CDR1 LNHDA, CDR2 SQIVND (reference sequence). CDR3 length equals 15 residues. With 5 bases removed from V and 2 bases from J, the gap between germline ends came to 16 bases. CDR3 in amino acids: CASSPTGTGTYEQYF. The CDR3 DNA sequence: TGTGCCAGTAGTCCAACCGGGACTGGGACCTACGAGCAGTACTTC.

The V call is TRBV11-3, the J call TRBJ2-3; D is ambiguous. CDR3 length equals 15 residues. The germline CDR1 and CDR2 sequences are SGHNT and YENEEA. The V and J ends lost 2 bases and 0 bases respectively, with 9 bases between them. Here the CDR3 DNA reads TGTGCCAGCAGCTTATATTTCTCTAGCACAGATACGCAGTATTTT. Translation: CASSLYFSSTDTQYF. Full variable domain (missing parts from reference TRBV11-3 and TRBJ2-3): EAGVVQSPRYKIIEKKQPVAFWCNPISGHNTLYWYLQNLGQGPELLIRYENEEAVDDSQLPKDRFSAERLKGVDSTLKIQPAELGDSAVYLCASSLYFSSTDTQYFGPGTRLTVL.

The rearrangement joins TRBV7-3 to TRBJ1-2; 10 nucleotides align to TRBD1. Germline trimming cut 5 bases from V and 6 bases from J; bases unmatched to any gene: 6. The length of the CDR3 is 14 residues. Germline loops: CDR1 SGHTA, CDR2 FQGTGA. The CDR3 sequence is CASSPGTGEHGYTF. The CDR3 DNA reads as TGTGCCAGCAGCCCTGGGACAGGGGAGCATGGCTACACCTTC.

This clone was counted once. This rearrangement joins TRBV6-1 to TRBJ2-7, with D possibly TRBD2 on 7 matching bases. CDR3 length: 14 amino acids. The germline V gene has CDR1 MNHNS and CDR2 SASEGT. Trimming left V 6 bases short and J 3 bases short, with 15 bases between. The DNA of the CDR3 is TGTGCCAGCAGCAGGGAGGGGGACGGCTACGAGCAGTACTTC. This sequence encodes CASSREGDGYEQYF.

This chain joins TRBV6-5 and TRBJ2-7, with TRBD1 matching over 9 bases. Germline assignment: CDR1 MNHEY and CDR2 SVGAGI. The CDR3 sequence is 14 residues long. Trimming at V came to 4 bases and at J to 4 bases, leaving 5 bases not matched to a gene. The CDR3 region is CASSWDREVYEQYF. The CDR3 DNA is TGTGCCAGCAGTTGGGACAGGGAGGTTTACGAGCAGTACTTC.

V is TRBV7-9 and J is TRBJ2-1; D remains ambiguous. The germline V gene has CDR1 SEHNR and CDR2 FQNEAQ (reference sequence). Between the trimmed V and J ends, which lost 1 base and 7 bases, there was a span of 11 bases. This CDR3 has 14 amino acids. For the CDR3, the DNA is TGTGCCAGCAGCTTAGTTGCGGCGAAGAATGAGCAGTTCTTC. Translated, it gives CASSLVAAKNEQFF.